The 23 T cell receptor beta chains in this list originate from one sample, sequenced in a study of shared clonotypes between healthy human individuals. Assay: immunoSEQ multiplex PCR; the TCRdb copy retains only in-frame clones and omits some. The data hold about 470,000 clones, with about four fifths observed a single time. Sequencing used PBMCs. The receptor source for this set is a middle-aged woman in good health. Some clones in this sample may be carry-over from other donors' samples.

The CDR3 DNA sequence: TGTGCCAGCAGCTTAGGGCGGGTCTCCTACGAGCAGTACTTC. Translating it yields CASSLGRVSYEQYF. This chain joins TRBV7-2 and TRBJ2-7; maybe TRBD2 (5 bases). V lost 1 base, J lost 0 bases, and 7 bases lay in between. CDR3 length equals 14 residues. CDR1 SGHTA and CDR2 FQGNSA come from the germline V gene.

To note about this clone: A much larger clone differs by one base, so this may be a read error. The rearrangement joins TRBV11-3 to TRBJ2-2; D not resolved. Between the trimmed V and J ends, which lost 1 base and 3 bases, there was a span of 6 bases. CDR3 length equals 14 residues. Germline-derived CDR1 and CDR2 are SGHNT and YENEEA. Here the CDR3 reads CASSLVGDTGELFF. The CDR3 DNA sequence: TGTGCCAGCAGCTTAGTCGGAGACACCGGGGAGCTGTTTTTT.

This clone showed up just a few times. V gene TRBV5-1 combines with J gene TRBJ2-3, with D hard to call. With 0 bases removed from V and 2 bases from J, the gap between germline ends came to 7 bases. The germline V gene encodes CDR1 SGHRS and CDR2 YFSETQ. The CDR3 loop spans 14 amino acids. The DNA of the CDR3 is TGCGCCAGCAGCTTGGGAGACTTCACAGATACGCAGTATTTT. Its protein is CASSLGDFTDTQYF.

The CDR3 loop reads CASSAEGAQTEAFF. Written as DNA, the CDR3 is TGTGCCAGCAGCGCCGAAGGTGCTCAGACTGAAGCTTTCTTT. This chain joins TRBV7-2 and TRBJ1-1; D is ambiguous. This CDR3 is built from 14 residues. CDR1 and CDR2 from the germline V gene are SGHTA and FQGNSA. Deletions cut 5 bases from V and 5 bases from J, with 15 bases between. Using reference TRBV7-2 and TRBJ1-1 for the parts outside the CDR3, the full variable domain is GAGVSQSPSNKVTEKGKDVELRCDPISGHTALYWYRQSLGQGLEFLIYFQGNSAPDKSGLPSDRFSAERTGGSVSTLTIQRTQQEDSAVYLCASSAEGAQTEAFFGQGTRLTVV.

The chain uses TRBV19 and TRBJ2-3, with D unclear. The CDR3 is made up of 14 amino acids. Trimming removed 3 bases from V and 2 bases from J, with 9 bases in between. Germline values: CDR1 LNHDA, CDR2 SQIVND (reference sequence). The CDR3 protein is CASSIFKFTDTQYF. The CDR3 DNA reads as TGTGCCAGTAGTATTTTCAAATTCACAGATACGCAGTATTTT.

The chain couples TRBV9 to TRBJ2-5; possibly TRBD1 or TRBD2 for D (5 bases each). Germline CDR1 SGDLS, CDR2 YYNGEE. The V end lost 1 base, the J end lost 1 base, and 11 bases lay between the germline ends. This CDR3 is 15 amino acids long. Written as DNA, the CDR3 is TGTGCCAGCAGCGTAAGTTGGGGGTCCCAAGAGACCCAGTACTTC. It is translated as CASSVSWGSQETQYF.

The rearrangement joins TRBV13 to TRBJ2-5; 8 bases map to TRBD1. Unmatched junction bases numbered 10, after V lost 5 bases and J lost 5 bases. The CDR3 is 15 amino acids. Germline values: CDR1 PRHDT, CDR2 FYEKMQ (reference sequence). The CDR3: CASSLTPTGAETQYF. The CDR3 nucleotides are TGTGCCAGCAGCCTTACCCCGACAGGGGCGGAGACCCAGTACTTC.

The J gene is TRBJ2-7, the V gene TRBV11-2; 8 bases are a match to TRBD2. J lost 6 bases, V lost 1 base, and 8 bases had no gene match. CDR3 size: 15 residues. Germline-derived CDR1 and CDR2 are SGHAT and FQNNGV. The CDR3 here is CASSLALAGRSEQYF. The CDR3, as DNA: TGTGCCAGCAGCTTAGCCCTAGCGGGCCGGAGCGAGCAGTACTTC.

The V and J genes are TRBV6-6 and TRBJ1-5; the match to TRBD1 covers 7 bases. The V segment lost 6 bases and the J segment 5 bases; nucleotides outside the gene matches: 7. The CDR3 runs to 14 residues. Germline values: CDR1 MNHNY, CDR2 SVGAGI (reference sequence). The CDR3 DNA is TGTGCCAGCAGCGAGCAGGGGGTTTATCAGCCCCAGCATTTT. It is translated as CASSEQGVYQPQHF.

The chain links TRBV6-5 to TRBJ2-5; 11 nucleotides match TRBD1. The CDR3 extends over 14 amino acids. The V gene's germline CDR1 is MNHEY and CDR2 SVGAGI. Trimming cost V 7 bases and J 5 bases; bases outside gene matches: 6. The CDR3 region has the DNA TGTGCCAGCATCGGACAGGGGGCACGGGAGACCCAGTACTTC. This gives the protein CASIGQGARETQYF.

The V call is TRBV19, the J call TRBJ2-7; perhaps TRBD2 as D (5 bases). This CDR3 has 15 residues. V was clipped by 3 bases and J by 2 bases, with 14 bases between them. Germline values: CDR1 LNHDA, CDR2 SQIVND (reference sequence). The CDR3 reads CASSMPAAATYEQYF. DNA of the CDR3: TGTGCCAGTAGTATGCCGGCAGCGGCCACCTACGAGCAGTACTTC.

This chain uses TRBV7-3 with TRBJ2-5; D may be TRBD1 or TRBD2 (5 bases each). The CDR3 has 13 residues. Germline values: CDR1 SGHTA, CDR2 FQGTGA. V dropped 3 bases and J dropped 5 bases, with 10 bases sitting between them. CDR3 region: CASSLGRGETQYF. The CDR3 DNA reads TGTGCCAGCAGCTTGGGACGAGGGGAGACCCAGTACTTC.

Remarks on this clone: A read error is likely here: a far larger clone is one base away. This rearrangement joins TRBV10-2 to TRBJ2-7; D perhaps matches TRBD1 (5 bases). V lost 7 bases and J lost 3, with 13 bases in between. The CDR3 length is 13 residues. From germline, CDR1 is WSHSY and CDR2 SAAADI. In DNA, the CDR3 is TGCGCCAGCATAATTAGGACAAACTACGAGCAGTACTTC. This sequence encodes CASIIRTNYEQYF.

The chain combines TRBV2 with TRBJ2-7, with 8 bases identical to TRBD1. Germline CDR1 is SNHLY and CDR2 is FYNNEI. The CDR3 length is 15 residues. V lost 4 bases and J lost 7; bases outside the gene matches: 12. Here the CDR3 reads CASSGGRTGTREQYF. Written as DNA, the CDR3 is TGTGCCAGCAGTGGAGGGAGGACAGGGACTCGGGAGCAGTACTTC.

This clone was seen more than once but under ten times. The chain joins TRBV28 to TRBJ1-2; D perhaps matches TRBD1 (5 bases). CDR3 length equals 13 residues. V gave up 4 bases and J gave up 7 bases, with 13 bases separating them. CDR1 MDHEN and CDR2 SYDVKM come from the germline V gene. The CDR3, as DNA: TGTGCCAGCAGTTGGGGCGGACATCTTGGCTACACCTTC. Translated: CASSWGGHLGYTF.

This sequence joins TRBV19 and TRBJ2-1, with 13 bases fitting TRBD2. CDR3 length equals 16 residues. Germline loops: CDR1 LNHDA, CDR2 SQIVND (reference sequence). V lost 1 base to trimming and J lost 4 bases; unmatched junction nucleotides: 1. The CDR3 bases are TGTGCCAGTAGTATAGGACTAGCGGGAGGTTACAATGAGCAGTTCTTC. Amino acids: CASSIGLAGGYNEQFF.

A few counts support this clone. The CDR3, as DNA: TGTGCCAGCAGCCCAGGACAGGGGTGGGGCAATGAGCAGTTCTTC. Residues: CASSPGQGWGNEQFF. The rearrangement uses TRBV14 and TRBJ2-1; 9 nucleotides align to TRBD1. With V trimmed by 4 bases and J by 6 bases, 7 bases remained unmatched. The germline V gene encodes CDR1 SGHDN and CDR2 FVKESK. The CDR3 contains 15 residues.

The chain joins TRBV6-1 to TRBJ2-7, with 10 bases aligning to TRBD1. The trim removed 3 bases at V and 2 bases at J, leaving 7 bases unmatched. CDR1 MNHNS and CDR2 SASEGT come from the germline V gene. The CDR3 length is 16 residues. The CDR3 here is CASSDVRTGGTYEQYF. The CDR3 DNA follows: TGTGCCAGCAGTGACGTTAGGACAGGGGGGACCTACGAGCAGTACTTC.

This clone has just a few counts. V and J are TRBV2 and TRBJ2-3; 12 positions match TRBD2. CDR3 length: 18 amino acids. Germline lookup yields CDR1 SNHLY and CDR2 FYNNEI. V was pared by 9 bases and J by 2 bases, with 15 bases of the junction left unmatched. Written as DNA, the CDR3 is TGTGCCAGAAGTATGGTTATGGCTAGCGGGAGGGTCACAGATACGCAGTATTTT. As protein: CARSMVMASGRVTDTQYF.

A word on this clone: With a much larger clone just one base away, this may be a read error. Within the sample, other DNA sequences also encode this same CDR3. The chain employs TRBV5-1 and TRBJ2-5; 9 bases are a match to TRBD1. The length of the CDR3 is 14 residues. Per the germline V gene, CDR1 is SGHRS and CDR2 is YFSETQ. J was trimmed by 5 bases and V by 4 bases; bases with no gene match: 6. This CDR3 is CASSLQGAGETQYF. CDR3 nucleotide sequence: TGCGCCAGCAGCCTACAGGGGGCAGGGGAGACCCAGTACTTC.

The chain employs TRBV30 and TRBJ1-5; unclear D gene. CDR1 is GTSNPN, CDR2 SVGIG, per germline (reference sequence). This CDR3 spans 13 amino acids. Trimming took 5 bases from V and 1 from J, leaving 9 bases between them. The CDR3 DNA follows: TGTGCCTGGGCAGGCCGCAGCAATCAGCCCCAGCATTTT. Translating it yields CAWAGRSNQPQHF.

The chain's CDR3 is CASSLGFLAGVEYEQYF. DNA of the CDR3: TGCGCCAGCAGCTTGGGTTTTCTAGCGGGAGTAGAGTACGAGCAGTACTTC. The chain combines TRBV5-1 with TRBJ2-7; 10 bases map to TRBD2. The germline V gene has CDR1 SGHRS and CDR2 YFSETQ. With V trimmed by 0 bases and J by 4 bases, 10 bases remained unmatched. The CDR3 spans 17 residues.

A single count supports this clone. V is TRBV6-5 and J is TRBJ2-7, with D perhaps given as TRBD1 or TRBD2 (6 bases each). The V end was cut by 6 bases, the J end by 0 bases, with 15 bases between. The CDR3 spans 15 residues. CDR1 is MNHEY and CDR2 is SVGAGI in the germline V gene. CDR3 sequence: CASSPKGGGSYEQYF. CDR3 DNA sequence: TGTGCCAGCAGCCCTAAGGGGGGAGGCTCCTACGAGCAGTACTTC.